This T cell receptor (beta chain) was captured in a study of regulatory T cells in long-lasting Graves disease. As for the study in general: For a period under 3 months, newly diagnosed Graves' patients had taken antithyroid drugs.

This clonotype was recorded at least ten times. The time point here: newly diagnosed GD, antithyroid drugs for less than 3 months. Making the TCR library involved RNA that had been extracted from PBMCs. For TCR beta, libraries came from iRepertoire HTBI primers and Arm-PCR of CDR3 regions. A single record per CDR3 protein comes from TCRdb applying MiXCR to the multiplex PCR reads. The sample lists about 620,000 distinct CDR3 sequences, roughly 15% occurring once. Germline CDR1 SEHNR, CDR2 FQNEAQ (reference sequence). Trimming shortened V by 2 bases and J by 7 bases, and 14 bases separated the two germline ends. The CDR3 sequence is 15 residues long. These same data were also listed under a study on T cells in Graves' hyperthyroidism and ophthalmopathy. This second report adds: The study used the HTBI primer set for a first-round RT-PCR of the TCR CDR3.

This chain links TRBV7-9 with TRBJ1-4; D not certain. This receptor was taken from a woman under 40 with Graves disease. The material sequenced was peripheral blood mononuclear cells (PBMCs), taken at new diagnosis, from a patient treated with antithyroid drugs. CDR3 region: CASSLSGALGEKLFF. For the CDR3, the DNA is TGTGCCAGCAGCTTAAGTGGAGCGTTGGGTGAAAAACTGTTTTTT.